The present T cell receptor beta chain was sequenced within a study of PD-L1 blockade in urothelial cancer. As for the study in general: Prior chemotherapy in patients spanned 0 to 3 regimens. A median blood sample held around 130,000 T cells and about 89,000 unique TCRs.

The CDR3 length is 15 residues. Germline V gives CDR1 SGHVS, CDR2 FNYEAQ. Unmatched junction bases numbered 1, after V lost 3 bases and J lost 4 bases. Templates that were synthetic TCR analogs were spiked into each PCR. TCRdb's copy holds only in-frame clones and misses some; the assay was immunoSEQ multiplex PCR. Among about 74,000 clones listed, 84% were seen once. Sample contribution per patient ranged from 1 to 8, covering pretreatment and on-treatment. The specimen was PBMCs, collected around atezolizumab (anti-PD-L1) treatment. J is TRBJ2-2 and V is TRBV7-6; TRBD1 matches 11 bases. This sequence originates from a man in his sixties or seventies with urothelial cancer. CDR3 sequence reads: CASSFGQGATGELFF. DNA for the CDR3: TGTGCCAGCAGCTTTGGACAGGGGGCCACCGGGGAGCTGTTTTTT.